This entry is about one T cell receptor beta chain. Its cognate antigen is unknown. The CDR3 covers 13 residues. Trimming removed 5 bases at V and 6 bases at J, with 14 bases between. CDR1 and CDR2 from the germline V gene are LGHDT and YNNKEL (reference sequence). Carried by the TCR beta cDNA libraries were unique molecular identifiers. MiXCR, run by TCRdb on the PCR reads, gives a single entry per CDR3 protein. The profile covers roughly 620,000 distinct CDR3 sequences, with 44% appearing a single time and 1.7% taken by the ten largest. The record originates from a study of post-analysis software for immune sequencing data. Study-level results: Analysis by F measure revealed that same-batch samples clustered strongly together. In patients, TRBV5-6, TRBV5-1 and TRBV20-1 belonged to four or five TRBV segments found more frequently than in controls.

The receptor was derived from a girl between 10 and 17 years old with multiple sclerosis. The chain uses TRBV3-1 and TRBJ2-7; the D is unclear. Specimen: blood. In DNA form, the CDR3 reads TGTGCCAGCAGCGAAAGGGAATTCAGCGAGCAGTACTTC. This codes for CASSEREFSEQYF.